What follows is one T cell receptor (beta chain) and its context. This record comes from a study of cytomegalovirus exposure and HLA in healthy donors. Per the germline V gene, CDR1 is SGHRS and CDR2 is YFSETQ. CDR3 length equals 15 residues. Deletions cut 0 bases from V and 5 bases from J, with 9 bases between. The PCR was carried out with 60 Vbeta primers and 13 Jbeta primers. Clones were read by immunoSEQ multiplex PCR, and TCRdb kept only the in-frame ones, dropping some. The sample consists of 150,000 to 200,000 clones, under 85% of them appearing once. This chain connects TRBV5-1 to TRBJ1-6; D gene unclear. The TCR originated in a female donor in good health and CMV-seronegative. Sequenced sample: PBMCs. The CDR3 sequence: CASSLGGLDNSPLHF. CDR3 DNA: TGCGCCAGCAGCTTGGGAGGGCTAGATAATTCACCCCTCCACTTT. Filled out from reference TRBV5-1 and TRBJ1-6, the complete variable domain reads KAGVTQTPRYLIKTRGQQVTLSCSPISGHRSVSWYQQTPGQGLQFLFEYFSETQRNKGNFPGRFSGRQFSNSRSEMNVSTLELGDSALYLCASSLGGLDNSPLHFGNGTRLTVT.